The rows below give T cell receptor beta chains drawn from one sample of a study of cytotoxic CD8 clonotypes in ibrutinib-treated CLL. The protocol was immunoSEQ multiplex PCR, while the TCRdb copy is restricted to in-frame clones and leaves out a portion. This table has roughly 110,000 clones, 58% appearing once. Sequencing used PBMCs, obtained after 24 months of ibrutinib treatment. These receptor sequences come from a human donor with chronic lymphocytic leukemia. CDR3s include the opening cysteine and the closing phenylalanine or tryptophan. Each record gives: V gene, J gene, clone size, D gene, CDR3 DNA, CDR3 protein. D genes are given only for firm matches. Where a row states a size, it is once, few, many or the class of an expanded clone; other rows omit it.

V: TRBV10-3
J: TRBJ1-5
size: -
D: -
DNA: TGTGCCATCAGTGTGGGTAGCAATCAGCCCCAGCATTTT
CDR3: CAISVGSNQPQHF

V: TRBV5-1
J: TRBJ1-1
size: few
D: -
DNA: TGCGCCAGCAGCGGAACGGGACGGACGAACACTGAAGCTTTCTTT
CDR3: CASSGTGRTNTEAFF

V: TRBV9
J: TRBJ1-1
size: -
D: -
DNA: TGTGCCAGCAGCGTGGATTTAAATACTGAAGCTTTCTTT
CDR3: CASSVDLNTEAFF

V: TRBV7-2
J: TRBJ1-2
size: -
D: -
DNA: TGTGCCAGCAGCTTAGGAGGGGAGCCCTATGGCTACACCTTC
CDR3: CASSLGGEPYGYTF

V: TRBV5-1
J: TRBJ2-7
size: few
D: TRBD1
DNA: TGCGCCAGCAGCCTATCAATCCCCGGGACAGTTCGATACGAGCAGTACTTC
CDR3: CASSLSIPGTVRYEQYF

V: TRBV27
J: TRBJ2-5
size: -
D: TRBD1
DNA: TGTGCCAGCAGTTTTTCCTGGGACAGCCAAGAGACCCAGTACTTC
CDR3: CASSFSWDSQETQYF

V: TRBV7-8
J: TRBJ1-1
size: -
D: -
DNA: TGTGCCAGCAGCTTAGCGGGGCGGAACACTGAAGCTTTCTTT
CDR3: CASSLAGRNTEAFF

V: TRBV15
J: TRBJ2-5
size: few
D: TRBD1
DNA: TGTGCCACCAGCACGCAGGGGGCCGGGGAGACCCAGTACTTC
CDR3: CATSTQGAGETQYF

V: TRBV5-1
J: TRBJ2-7
size: -
D: -
DNA: TGCGCCAGCAGCTTAGGGTCACCCTTCTACGAGCAGTACTTC
CDR3: CASSLGSPFYEQYF

V: TRBV6-1
J: TRBJ1-1
size: -
D: TRBD1
DNA: TGTGCCACCAGTGACGGGACAGGGCTCACTGAAGCTTTCTTT
CDR3: CATSDGTGLTEAFF

V: TRBV5-1
J: TRBJ2-3
size: -
D: -
DNA: TGCGCCAGCAGCCGGGACATCAGCACAGATACGCAGTATTTT
CDR3: CASSRDISTDTQYF

V: TRBV28
J: TRBJ1-1
size: -
D: -
DNA: TGTGCCAGCAGTACCCAGTGGAACACTGAAGCTTTCTTT
CDR3: CASSTQWNTEAFF

V: TRBV29-1
J: TRBJ2-5
size: -
D: -
DNA: TGCAGCGTTGTAGTTCAAGAGACCCAGTACTTC
CDR3: CSVVVQETQYF

V: TRBV27
J: TRBJ2-3
size: -
D: TRBD1
DNA: TGTGCCAGCAGTGGACAGGGAATTCGAGATACGCAGTATTTT
CDR3: CASSGQGIRDTQYF

V: TRBV6-1
J: TRBJ2-7
size: -
D: -
DNA: TGTGCCAGCAGTGTTCAGAGCGAGCAGTACTTC
CDR3: CASSVQSEQYF

V: TRBV5-1
J: TRBJ2-7
size: -
D: -
DNA: TGCGCCAGCAGCTTTCGGACAGATAGCTCCTACGAGCAGTACTTC
CDR3: CASSFRTDSSYEQYF

V: TRBV5-1
J: TRBJ2-7
size: -
D: -
DNA: TGCGCCAGCGGTGACAGCTCCTACGAGCAGTACTTC
CDR3: CASGDSSYEQYF

V: TRBV30
J: TRBJ2-2
size: -
D: -
DNA: TGTGCCTGGACTAAGGGGACAGCGGGGACCGGGGAGCTGTTTTTT
CDR3: CAWTKGTAGTGELFF

V: TRBV7-8
J: TRBJ1-3
size: -
D: -
DNA: TGTGCCAGCAGCCCCAGGAGCTCTGGAAACACCATATATTTT
CDR3: CASSPRSSGNTIYF

V: TRBV6-1
J: TRBJ1-1
size: -
D: -
DNA: TGTGCCAGCAGTGAGAGGGGCATGAACACTGAAGCTTTCTTT
CDR3: CASSERGMNTEAFF

V: TRBV20-1
J: TRBJ2-3
size: -
D: -
DNA: TGCAGTGCTAAAGTGACAGATACGCAGTATTTT
CDR3: CSAKVTDTQYF

V: TRBV2
J: TRBJ1-6
size: -
D: TRBD1
DNA: TGTGCCAGCAGTGAAGGGACAGGGCGCAATTCACCCCTCCACTTT
CDR3: CASSEGTGRNSPLHF

V: TRBV2
J: TRBJ1-1
size: few
D: TRBD1
DNA: TGTGCCAGCAGTCCCCAGGGGGCCACTGAAGCTTTCTTT
CDR3: CASSPQGATEAFF

V: TRBV29-1
J: TRBJ2-1
size: -
D: -
DNA: TGCAGCGTTGAAGGGGTGGTAGGGCCTACCCCCTACAATGAGCAGTTCTTC
CDR3: CSVEGVVGPTPYNEQFF

V: TRBV18
J: TRBJ1-2
size: few
D: -
DNA: TGTGCCAGCTCACGCGCAGGAAACTATGGCTACACCTTC
CDR3: CASSRAGNYGYTF

V: TRBV7-2
J: TRBJ2-3
size: -
D: -
DNA: TGTGCCAGCAGCTTAGCAGGATCAGATACGCAGTATTTT
CDR3: CASSLAGSDTQYF

V: TRBV7-8
J: TRBJ1-5
size: -
D: -
DNA: TGTGCCAGCAGCTTAGAGGAGGCGGGGAATCGTCAGCCCCAGCATTTT
CDR3: CASSLEEAGNRQPQHF

V: TRBV19
J: TRBJ1-4
size: -
D: -
DNA: TGTGCCAGTAGTATAGGGGATGAAAAACTGTTTTTT
CDR3: CASSIGDEKLFF

V: TRBV29-1
J: TRBJ1-2
size: few
D: -
DNA: TGCAGCGTTGAAAGCGGGCGCGGCTACACCTTC
CDR3: CSVESGRGYTF

V: TRBV7-8
J: TRBJ1-5
size: -
D: -
DNA: TGTGCCAGCAGCCATGGGAAAGGGAACAATCAGCCCCAGCATTTT
CDR3: CASSHGKGNNQPQHF

V: TRBV2
J: TRBJ1-1
size: -
D: -
DNA: TGTGCCAGCAGTAAAGACAGTTCTATGGTCCCTGAAGCTTTCTTT
CDR3: CASSKDSSMVPEAFF

V: TRBV28
J: TRBJ1-5
size: many
D: TRBD1
DNA: TGTGCCAGCTCGAGACAGGGTAACAATCAGCCCCAGCATTTT
CDR3: CASSRQGNNQPQHF

V: TRBV5-8
J: TRBJ2-2
size: -
D: -
DNA: TGTGCCAGCAGCTTACAGGCATCGAACACCGGGGAGCTGTTTTTT
CDR3: CASSLQASNTGELFF

V: TRBV6-1
J: TRBJ1-2
size: -
D: -
DNA: TGTGCCAGCAGTGAAGCACAGGCCGCAGTCGGCTACACCTTC
CDR3: CASSEAQAAVGYTF

V: TRBV5-4
J: TRBJ2-1
size: -
D: -
DNA: TGTGCCAGCAGCTTGGGGGCGAACAATGAGCAGTTCTTC
CDR3: CASSLGANNEQFF

V: TRBV30
J: TRBJ2-5
size: -
D: -
DNA: TGTGCCTGGAGTTTTCTGGCAGACCAAGAGACCCAGTACTTC
CDR3: CAWSFLADQETQYF

V: TRBV7-9
J: TRBJ2-2
size: -
D: -
DNA: TGTGCCAGCAGCCCTTGGGGGCGAAACACCGGGGAGCTGTTTTTT
CDR3: CASSPWGRNTGELFF

V: TRBV11-3
J: TRBJ1-1
size: -
D: -
DNA: TGTGCCAGCAGCTTAGTCTTCTCAGGGGAGAACACTGAAGCTTTCTTT
CDR3: CASSLVFSGENTEAFF

V: TRBV4-2
J: TRBJ1-2
size: once
D: -
DNA: TGTGCCAGCAGCCAAGATACCGACAGTCAAGCCTATGGCTACACCTTC
CDR3: CASSQDTDSQAYGYTF

V: TRBV10-3
J: TRBJ1-4
size: -
D: -
DNA: TGTGCCATCAGTGGCGGCGATGAAAAACTGTTTTTT
CDR3: CAISGGDEKLFF

V: TRBV7-9
J: TRBJ2-7
size: -
D: -
DNA: TGTGCCAGCAGCTTCGAGGGTACCTCCTCCTACGAGCAGTACTTC
CDR3: CASSFEGTSSYEQYF

V: TRBV7-3
J: TRBJ2-2
size: -
D: TRBD1
DNA: TGTGCCAGCAGCTCCTACGACAGGGGGATGGGGAACACCGGGGAGCTGTTTTTT
CDR3: CASSSYDRGMGNTGELFF

V: TRBV5-4
J: TRBJ2-1
size: -
D: -
DNA: TGTGCCAGCAGCTTGGAAACAGGACCGCGACGGTACAATGAGCAGTTCTTC
CDR3: CASSLETGPRRYNEQFF

V: TRBV18
J: TRBJ2-3
size: -
D: -
DNA: TGTGCCAGCTCCCTAGTTGGGGGGGCCGATACGCAGTATTTT
CDR3: CASSLVGGADTQYF

V: TRBV5-6
J: TRBJ1-6
size: -
D: -
DNA: TGTGCCAGCAGCCTCCGGACAGTGAGAAATTCACCCCTCCACTTT
CDR3: CASSLRTVRNSPLHF

V: TRBV7-3
J: TRBJ2-3
size: once
D: -
DNA: TGTGCCAGCAGCTTTGGAGATACGCAGTATTTT
CDR3: CASSFGDTQYF

V: TRBV6-6
J: TRBJ1-5
size: -
D: -
DNA: TGTGCCAGCAGCCAAGGGAGCAATCAGCCCCAGCATTTT
CDR3: CASSQGSNQPQHF

V: TRBV2
J: TRBJ1-1
size: few
D: -
DNA: TGTGCCAGCAGCGGAAGGGGTGCCACTGAAGCTTTCTTT
CDR3: CASSGRGATEAFF

V: TRBV7-7
J: TRBJ2-1
size: -
D: TRBD1
DNA: TGTGCTAGCAGCCCAGGGGACAGACTCCTGTCCCATGAGCAGTTCTTC
CDR3: CASSPGDRLLSHEQFF

V: TRBV9
J: TRBJ2-2
size: few
D: -
DNA: TGTGCCAGCAGCACCAGGGGAAACACCGGGGAGCTGTTTTTT
CDR3: CASSTRGNTGELFF

V: TRBV5-1
J: TRBJ2-7
size: -
D: -
DNA: TGCGCCAGCAGCTTGGCAGGGGACGAGCAGTACTTC
CDR3: CASSLAGDEQYF

V: TRBV6-1
J: TRBJ2-1
size: -
D: -
DNA: TGTGCCAGCAGTACCCTCAAGGCGGGAAGTGAGCAGTTCTTC
CDR3: CASSTLKAGSEQFF

V: TRBV29-1
J: TRBJ1-1
size: -
D: -
DNA: TGCAGCGTCTCCACAGGGAACACTGAAGCTTTCTTT
CDR3: CSVSTGNTEAFF

V: TRBV18
J: TRBJ2-5
size: -
D: -
DNA: TGTGCCAGCTCACCACCCGTCAGGGTAGGAGAGACCCAGTACTTC
CDR3: CASSPPVRVGETQYF

V: TRBV20-1
J: TRBJ2-1
size: -
D: -
DNA: TGCAGTGCTAAGGAGCTTGAGCAGTTCTTC
CDR3: CSAKELEQFF

V: TRBV28
J: TRBJ2-2
size: -
D: -
DNA: TGTGCCAGCCGGCACCCCCTCAGCGGGGAGCTGTTTTTT
CDR3: CASRHPLSGELFF

V: TRBV27
J: TRBJ2-7
size: -
D: -
DNA: TGTGCCAGCAGTATAATCAATTTGGGACGCCCCTACGAGCAGTACTTC
CDR3: CASSIINLGRPYEQYF

V: TRBV11-3
J: TRBJ2-3
size: few
D: TRBD2
DNA: TGTGCCAGCAGTCGCGGGGGGGCCAACACAGATACGCAGTATTTT
CDR3: CASSRGGANTDTQYF

V: TRBV29-1
J: TRBJ2-3
size: -
D: -
DNA: TGCAGCGTTTTTGGCGTTAGCACAGATACGCAGTATTTT
CDR3: CSVFGVSTDTQYF

V: TRBV5-1
J: TRBJ2-3
size: few
D: TRBD2
DNA: TGCGCCAGCAGCGTTAGCGGGGAGGCCACAGATACGCAGTATTTT
CDR3: CASSVSGEATDTQYF